This TCR beta chain was documented in a study of identifying expanded T cells in peripheral blood. Study findings and constraints: Over around two and four weeks, about 15 and 18 clones changed, versus approximately 1.1 between replicates.

The V and J ends lost 5 bases and 6 bases respectively, with 14 bases between them. This CDR3 region has 13 residues. CDR1 MNHEY and CDR2 SVGAGI come from the germline V gene. Healthy donors had no documented immune events, such as infections, while sampled. The table came from immunoSEQ multiplex PCR; TCRdb's copy has only in-frame clones and leaves some out. The repertoire includes tens of thousands of clones, 80% to 90% of them detected once, and around 4.6% sits in the top ten. A note on this clone: The target antigen is unknown.

This chain uses TRBV6-5 with TRBJ2-7, with a weak D call TRBD2 (7 bases). This sequence was found in a person aged 18 to 75 in good health. The sample consisted of blood. The CDR3 region has the DNA TGTGCCAGCAGTCGAACCGGGGGGCGCGAGCAGTACTTC. Translating it yields CASSRTGGREQYF.